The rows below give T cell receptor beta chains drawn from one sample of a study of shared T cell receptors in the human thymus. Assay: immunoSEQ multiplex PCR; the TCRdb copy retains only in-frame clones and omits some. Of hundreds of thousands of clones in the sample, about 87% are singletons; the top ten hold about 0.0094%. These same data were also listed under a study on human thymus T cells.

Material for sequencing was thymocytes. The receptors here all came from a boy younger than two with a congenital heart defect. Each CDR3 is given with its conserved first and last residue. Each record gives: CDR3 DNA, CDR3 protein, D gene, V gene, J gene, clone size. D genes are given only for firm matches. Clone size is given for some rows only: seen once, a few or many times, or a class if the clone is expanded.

TGCGCCAGCAGCCAGCCCAACCGGGACAGCGACAATGAGCAGTTCTTC,CASSQPNRDSDNEQFF,TRBD1,TRBV5-1,TRBJ2-1,NA
TGTGCCTGGAATCCCGGACTAGCGGGGATCAATGAGCAGTTCTTC,CAWNPGLAGINEQFF,TRBD2,TRBV30,TRBJ2-1,NA
TGCGCCAGCAGTCAAGAGCGGGACAGGGCCTACGAGCAGTACTTC,CASSQERDRAYEQYF,TRBD1,TRBV4-3,TRBJ2-7,NA
TGCGCCAGCAGCCAAGATACAGGGGGAGGACAGCCCCAGCATTTT,CASSQDTGGGQPQHF,TRBD1,TRBV4-1,TRBJ1-5,NA
TGTGCCACCAGCACGCGACTAGTGCCCGATGATAATGAGCAGTTCTTC,CATSTRLVPDDNEQFF,NA,TRBV15,TRBJ2-1,NA
TGTGCCAGCAGCACGGACAGGGAGAAAGAGACCCAGTACTTC,CASSTDREKETQYF,TRBD1,TRBV6-1,TRBJ2-5,few
TGCGCCAGCAGCTTGGCCCCCCGGCGGGGGGGCTACAATGAGCAGTTCTTC,CASSLAPRRGGYNEQFF,TRBD2,TRBV5-1,TRBJ2-1,NA
TGTGCCAGCGCGGGGACTGACGGCTCACCCCTCCACTTT,CASAGTDGSPLHF,NA,TRBV7-3,TRBJ1-6,NA
TGTGCTAGTGCCTTTTATGGGGCCAACGTCCTGACTTTC,CASAFYGANVLTF,NA,TRBV12-5,TRBJ2-6,NA
TGTGCCAGTTCCTACTTGGGGCTAAGCGGGGAGCTGTTTTTT,CASSYLGLSGELFF,NA,TRBV19,TRBJ2-2,NA
TGTGCCAGCAACATGGGGACTAGCGGGAGTAGTCCGGGGTCGGGGAATGAGCAGTTCTTC,CASNMGTSGSSPGSGNEQFF,TRBD2,TRBV27,TRBJ2-1,NA
TGCAGTGCTAGTGGGCTAGCCTGGCAGTACTTC,CSASGLAWQYF,NA,TRBV20-1,TRBJ2-5,once
TGCGCCAGCAGCCAAGAACAACCATGGGCGGGAAAGAACTCCTACGAGCAGTACTTC,CASSQEQPWAGKNSYEQYF,NA,TRBV4-3,TRBJ2-7,NA
TGTGCCAGCAGCTTCTTCGTAGCGGGGCCATACAATGAGCAGTTCTTC,CASSFFVAGPYNEQFF,TRBD2,TRBV5-6,TRBJ2-1,NA
TGTGCCAGCAGCTGGGTCCCGACAGGTCCCGGGGAGCTGTTTTTT,CASSWVPTGPGELFF,NA,TRBV11-2,TRBJ2-2,NA
TGTGCCAGCAGCAAAACCCCCGGGATACACATTCAGTACTTC,CASSKTPGIHIQYF,NA,TRBV21-1,TRBJ2-4,NA
TGTGCCAGCAGCTTAAGCCCGACAGGGCACGAGCAGTACTTC,CASSLSPTGHEQYF,TRBD1,TRBV7-3,TRBJ2-7,NA
TGTGCCAGCAGCCAAGAAGCAGGACTAGCGGGAGGTCACACAGATACGCAGTATTTT,CASSQEAGLAGGHTDTQYF,TRBD2,TRBV4-2,TRBJ2-3,once